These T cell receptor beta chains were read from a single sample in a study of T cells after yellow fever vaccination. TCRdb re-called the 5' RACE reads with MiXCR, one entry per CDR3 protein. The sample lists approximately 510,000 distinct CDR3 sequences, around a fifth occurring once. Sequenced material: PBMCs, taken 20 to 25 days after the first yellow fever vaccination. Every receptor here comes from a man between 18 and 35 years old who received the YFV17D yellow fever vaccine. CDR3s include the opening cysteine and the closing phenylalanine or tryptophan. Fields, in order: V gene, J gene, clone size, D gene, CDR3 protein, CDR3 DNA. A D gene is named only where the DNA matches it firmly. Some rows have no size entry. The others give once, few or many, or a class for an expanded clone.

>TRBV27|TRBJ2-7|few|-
CASSFGGARAEQYF
TGTGCCAGCAGTTTTGGGGGGGCGAGGGCCGAGCAGTACTTC
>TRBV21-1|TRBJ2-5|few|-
CASSKVGQGETQYF
TGTGCCAGCAGCAAAGTGGGACAGGGAGAGACCCAGTACTTC
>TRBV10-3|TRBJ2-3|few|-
CATRPPLGDTQYF
TGTGCCACCCGGCCCCCTTTGGGAGATACGCAGTATTTT
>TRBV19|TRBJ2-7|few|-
CASSRATSQTYEQYF
TGTGCCAGTAGTAGGGCAACGAGCCAGACCTACGAGCAGTACTTC
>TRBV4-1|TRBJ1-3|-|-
CASSRAGLILRGNTIYF
TGCGCCAGCAGCCGGGCAGGGCTAATACTACGCGGAAACACCATATATTTT
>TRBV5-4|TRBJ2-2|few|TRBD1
CASSPRQGPTGELFF
TGTGCCAGCAGCCCGCGACAGGGCCCCACCGGGGAGCTGTTTTTT
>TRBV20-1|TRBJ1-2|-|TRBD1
CSARPDRAYGYTF
TGCAGTGCTAGACCGGACAGGGCCTATGGCTACACCTTC
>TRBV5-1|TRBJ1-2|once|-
CASSPESDYGYTF
TGCGCCAGCAGCCCCGAATCGGACTATGGCTACACCTTC
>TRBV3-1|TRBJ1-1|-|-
CASSQGGAYIGEAFF
TGTGCCAGCAGCCAAGGGGGGGCATATATCGGTGAAGCTTTCTTT
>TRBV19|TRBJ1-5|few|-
CASSGRGFLSGNQPQHF
TGTGCCAGTTCGGGCAGGGGATTCTTGTCCGGCAATCAGCCCCAGCATTTT
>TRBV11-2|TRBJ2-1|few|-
CASSLAPGARRLEQFF
TGTGCCAGCAGCTTAGCCCCGGGGGCTAGGCGCCTTGAGCAGTTCTTC
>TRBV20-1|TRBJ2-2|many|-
CSARTGDDGELFF
TGCAGTGCTAGGACGGGGGATGACGGGGAGCTGTTTTTT
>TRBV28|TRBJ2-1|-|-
CASRYETGYDEQFF
TGTGCCAGCAGATACGAAACAGGGTACGATGAGCAGTTCTTC
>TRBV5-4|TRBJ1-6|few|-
CASSLGTDSPLHF
TGTGCCAGCAGCTTGGGGACAGATTCACCCCTCCACTTT
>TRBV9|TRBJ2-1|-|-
CASSGGTVAYNEQFF
TGTGCCAGCAGCGGTGGAACGGTTGCCTACAATGAGCAGTTCTTC
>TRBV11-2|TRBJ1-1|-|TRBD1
CASSLVGTANTEAFF
TGTGCCAGCAGCTTAGTCGGGACAGCGAACACTGAAGCTTTCTTT
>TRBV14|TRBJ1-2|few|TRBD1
CASSQAGQGDGYTF
TGTGCCAGCAGCCAGGCCGGACAGGGAGATGGCTACACCTTC
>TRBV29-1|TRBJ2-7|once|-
CSVGFTYEQYF
TGCAGCGTTGGATTTACCTACGAGCAGTACTTC
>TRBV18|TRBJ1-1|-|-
CASSENEHTEAFF
TGTGCCAGCTCAGAAAATGAACACACTGAAGCTTTCTTT
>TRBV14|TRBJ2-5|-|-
CASSQFGGPMTQYF
TGTGCCAGCAGCCAATTCGGGGGCCCGATGACCCAGTACTTC
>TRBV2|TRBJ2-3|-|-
CADAVETGGADTQYF
TGTGCCGATGCCGTAGAGACAGGTGGAGCAGATACGCAGTATTTT
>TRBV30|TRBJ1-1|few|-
CAWSETEHTEAFF
TGTGCCTGGAGCGAGACAGAACACACTGAAGCTTTCTTT
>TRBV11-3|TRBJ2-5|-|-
CASSLLPRETQYF
TGTGCCAGCAGCTTACTGCCTAGGGAGACCCAGTACTTC
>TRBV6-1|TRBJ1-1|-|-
CASRREPAATEAFF
TGTGCCAGCAGGAGGGAGCCCGCGGCCACTGAAGCTTTCTTT
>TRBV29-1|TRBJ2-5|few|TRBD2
CSVQRGAQETQYF
TGCAGCGTACAGCGGGGGGCTCAAGAGACCCAGTACTTC
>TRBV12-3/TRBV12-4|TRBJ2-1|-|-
CASRMPGNEQFF
TGTGCCAGCAGAATGCCGGGCAATGAGCAGTTCTTC
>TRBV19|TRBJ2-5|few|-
CASSIGLTPETQYF
TGTGCCAGTAGTATCGGACTAACCCCAGAGACCCAGTACTTC
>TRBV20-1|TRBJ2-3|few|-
CSARESFGTDTQYF
TGCAGTGCTAGAGAGTCGTTCGGCACAGATACGCAGTATTTT
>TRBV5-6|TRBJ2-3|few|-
CASSFDWYTDTQYF
TGTGCCAGCAGCTTCGATTGGTACACAGATACGCAGTATTTT
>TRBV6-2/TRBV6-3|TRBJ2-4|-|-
CASSRGKTKNIQYF
TGTGCCAGCAGTCGGGGCAAAACCAAAAACATTCAGTACTTC
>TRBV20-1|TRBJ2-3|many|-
CSCRPTDTQYF
TGCAGTTGCCGGCCGACAGATACGCAGTATTTT
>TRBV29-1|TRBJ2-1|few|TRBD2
CSVARAGGGGEQFF
TGCAGCGTGGCCAGAGCGGGGGGAGGGGGTGAGCAGTTCTTC
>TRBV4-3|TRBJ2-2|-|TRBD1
CASSHEGQGGVDGELFF
TGCGCCAGCAGCCATGAGGGACAGGGGGGAGTCGACGGGGAGCTGTTTTTT
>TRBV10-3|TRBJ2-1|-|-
CAISEPDAPNYNEQFF
TGTGCCATCAGTGAGCCAGACGCACCCAACTACAATGAGCAGTTCTTC
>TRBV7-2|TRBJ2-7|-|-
CASSRRVGEQYF
TGTGCCAGCAGCCGCCGAGTGGGCGAGCAGTACTTC
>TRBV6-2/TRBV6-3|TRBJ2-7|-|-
CASSTGLAYEQYF
TGTGCCAGCAGTACAGGGTTGGCGTACGAGCAGTACTTC